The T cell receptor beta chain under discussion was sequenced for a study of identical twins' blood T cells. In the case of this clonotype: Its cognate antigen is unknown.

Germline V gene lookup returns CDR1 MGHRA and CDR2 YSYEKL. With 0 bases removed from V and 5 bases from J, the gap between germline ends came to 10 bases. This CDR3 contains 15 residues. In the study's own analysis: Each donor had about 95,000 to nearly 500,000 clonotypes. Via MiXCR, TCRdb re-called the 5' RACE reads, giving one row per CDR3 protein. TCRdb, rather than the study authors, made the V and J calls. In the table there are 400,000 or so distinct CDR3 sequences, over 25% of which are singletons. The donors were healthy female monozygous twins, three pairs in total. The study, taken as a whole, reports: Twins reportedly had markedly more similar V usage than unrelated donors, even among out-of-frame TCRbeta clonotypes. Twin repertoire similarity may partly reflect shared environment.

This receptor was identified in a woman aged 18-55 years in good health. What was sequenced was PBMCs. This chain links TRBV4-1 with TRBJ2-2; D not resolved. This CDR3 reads CASSQEASGTGELFF. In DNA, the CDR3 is TGCGCCAGCAGCCAAGAGGCTAGTGGGACCGGGGAGCTGTTTTTT.